This TCR beta chain was recorded in a study of blood T cell repertoires in COVID-19. This CDR3 contains 16 residues. The germline CDR1 and CDR2 sequences are SGHVS and FNYEAQ. The V end was cut by 5 bases, the J end by 0 bases, with 13 bases between. TCRdb's copy holds only in-frame clones and misses some; the assay was immunoSEQ multiplex PCR. This table has around 63,000 clones, around 79% appearing once. The chain has TRBV7-6 and TRBJ1-4; D is unclear. The clonotype originates from a woman aged 45 to 65 with active or convalescent COVID-19. Sequences were obtained from peripheral blood. CDR3 loop: CASSVLHGATNEKLFF. The CDR3 DNA reads TGTGCCAGCAGCGTACTACACGGTGCAACTAATGAAAAACTGTTTTTT.